This TCR beta chain was sequenced for a study of blood T cell repertoires in COVID-19. In the authors' workflow: How many nucleated cells were present was estimated from reference gene primer amplification. The assay was immunoSEQ multiplex PCR, and TCRdb's table has in-frame clones only and misses some. The D gene and trimming were derived from the DNA, and the V and J assignments and clone size from that table. The profile shows some 66,000 clones, approximately 93% of them singletons. Germline loops: CDR1 SGHDT, CDR2 YYEEEE. The CDR3 contains 16 residues. V dropped 1 base and J dropped 4 bases, with 17 bases sitting between them.

Material for sequencing was peripheral blood. This TCR derives from a man aged 65 to 79 with active COVID-19. The chain couples TRBV5-6 to TRBJ1-1; no clear D gene. CDR3 sequence: CASSLLGGLVGTEAFF. The CDR3 bases are TGTGCCAGCAGCTTGCTAGGAGGTTTAGTGGGCACTGAAGCTTTCTTT.